This T cell receptor beta chain was retrieved from a study of T cell responses to AZD1222 COVID-19 vaccine. A note on this clone: The antigen remains unidentified.

Trimming took off 0 bases at V and 4 bases at J, with 11 bases between the two ends. The CDR3 loop spans 15 amino acids. Germline lookup yields CDR1 SGHRS and CDR2 YFSETQ. Profiled with immunoSEQ multiplex PCR; TCRdb holds only in-frame clones, not every one. The sample lists 150,000 to 200,000 clones; 80% to 95% were seen once. Study-level points and caveats: Donors were mostly white British, more females; clonal diversity possibly underestimated. Nearly half of the spike-specific TCRs reportedly recognize variant regions that carry no mutations.

The source was peripheral blood, collected 28 days after the second AZD1222 dose. The chain is built from TRBV5-1 and TRBJ2-1; D unresolved. The source of this sequence is an adult who received the AZD1222 COVID-19 vaccine. The CDR3 here is CASSLDGLRYNEQFF. For the CDR3, the DNA is TGCGCCAGCAGCTTGGATGGATTAAGGTACAATGAGCAGTTCTTC.